Sequencing of this T cell receptor (beta chain) was carried out in a study of cytomegalovirus exposure and HLA in healthy donors. Primers included in the PCR were 60 Vbeta and 13 Jbeta primers. The method was immunoSEQ multiplex PCR; TCRdb's version includes in-frame clones alone and lacks a portion of them. The sample has some 150,000 clones, approximately 80% seen once; the top ten hold about 5%. CDR1 and CDR2 (germline): MDHEN, SYDVKM. This CDR3 has 14 amino acids. Trimming shortened V by 3 bases and J by 0 bases, and 9 bases separated the two germline ends. Specimen: PBMCs. The receptor was derived from a woman in her forties or fifties in good health and CMV-seropositive. This chain joins TRBV28 and TRBJ2-7; the D gene is possibly TRBD1 (5 bases). In DNA, the CDR3 is TGTGCCAGCAGTTTCCAGGGCCCCTCCTACGAGCAGTACTTC. Translation gives CASSFQGPSYEQYF. The variable domain in full, with the rest retrieved from reference TRBV28 and TRBJ2-7, is DVKVTQSSRYLVKRTGEKVFLECVQDMDHENMFWYRQDPGLGLRLIYFSYDVKMKEKGDIPEGYSVSREKKERFSLILESASTNQTSMYLCASSFQGPSYEQYFGPGTRLTVT.